This record concerns one T cell receptor (beta chain) sequence. The source of the sample is a study of T-cell reconstitution after alpha-beta-depleted transplantation in children. Unique molecular identifiers were incorporated when the TCRbeta library was constructed. TCRdb reprocessed the PCR reads with MiXCR, giving one entry per CDR3 protein. In the table there are about 540,000 distinct CDR3 sequences, around 18% of which are singletons. The CDR3 extends over 12 amino acids. Trimming left V 7 bases short and J 4 bases short, with 10 bases between. In germline, CDR1 is SNHLY, CDR2 FYNNEI. This TCR derives from a human donor who donated a stem cell graft to a child with acute lymphoblastic leukemia. The chain couples TRBV2 to TRBJ2-5; D is uncertain. The sequences come from PBMCs from the stem cell graft donor, collected from the stem cell graft. CDR3 region: CASNSRRETQYF. CDR3 in DNA: TGTGCCAGCAATTCCAGGAGAGAGACCCAGTACTTC.